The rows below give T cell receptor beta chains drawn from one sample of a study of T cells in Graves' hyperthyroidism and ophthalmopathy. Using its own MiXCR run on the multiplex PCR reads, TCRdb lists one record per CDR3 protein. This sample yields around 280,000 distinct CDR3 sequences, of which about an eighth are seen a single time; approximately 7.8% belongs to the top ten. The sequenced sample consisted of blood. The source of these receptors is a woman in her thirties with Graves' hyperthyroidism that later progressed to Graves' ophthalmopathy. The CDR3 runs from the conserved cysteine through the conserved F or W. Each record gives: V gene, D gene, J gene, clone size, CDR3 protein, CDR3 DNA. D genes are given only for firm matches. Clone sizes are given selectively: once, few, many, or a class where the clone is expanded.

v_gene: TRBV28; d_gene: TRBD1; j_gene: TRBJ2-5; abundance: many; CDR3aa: CASSLWTGVETQYF; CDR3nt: TGTGCCAGCAGTCTTTGGACAGGAGTTGAGACCCAGTACTTC
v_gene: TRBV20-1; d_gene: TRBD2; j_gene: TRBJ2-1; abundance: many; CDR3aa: CSARASGPYNEQFF; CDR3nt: TGCAGTGCTAGGGCTAGCGGACCCTACAATGAGCAGTTCTTC
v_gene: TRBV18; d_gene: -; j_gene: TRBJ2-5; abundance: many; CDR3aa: CASSPPGGVGETQYF; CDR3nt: TGTGCCAGCTCACCACCGGGGGGCGTCGGCGAGACCCAGTACTTC
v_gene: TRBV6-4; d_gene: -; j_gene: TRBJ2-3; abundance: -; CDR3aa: CASSEAAGTDTQYF; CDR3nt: TGTGCCAGCAGTGAGGCAGCGGGCACAGATACGCAGTATTTT
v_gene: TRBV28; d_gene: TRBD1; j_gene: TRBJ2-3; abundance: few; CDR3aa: CASINRGYFPDTQYF; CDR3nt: TGTGCCAGCATTAACAGGGGGTATTTCCCAGATACGCAGTATTTT
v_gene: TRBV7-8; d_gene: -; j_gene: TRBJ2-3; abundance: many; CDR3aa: CASSLNTANTDTQYF; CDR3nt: TGTGCCAGCAGCTTAAATACGGCGAACACAGATACGCAGTATTTT
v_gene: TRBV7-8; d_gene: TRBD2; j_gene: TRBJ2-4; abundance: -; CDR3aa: CASSSTGPGLAGGGAKNIQYF; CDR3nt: TGTGCCAGCAGCTCTACAGGCCCGGGACTAGCGGGAGGAGGGGCCAAAAACATTCAGTACTTC
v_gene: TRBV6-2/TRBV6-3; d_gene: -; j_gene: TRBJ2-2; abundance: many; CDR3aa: CASSPGLLEPGELFF; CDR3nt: TGTGCCAGCAGTCCGGGACTTCTGGAGCCCGGGGAGCTGTTTTTT
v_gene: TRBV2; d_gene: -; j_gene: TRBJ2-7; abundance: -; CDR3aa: CASSRDGRTYEQYF; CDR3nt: TGTGCCAGCAGTCGGGACGGGCGGACCTACGAGCAGTACTTC
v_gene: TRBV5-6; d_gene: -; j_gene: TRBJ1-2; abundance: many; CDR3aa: CASSRGFVNQVGYTF; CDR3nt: TGTGCCAGCAGCCGAGGCTTCGTCAACCAAGTTGGCTACACCTTC
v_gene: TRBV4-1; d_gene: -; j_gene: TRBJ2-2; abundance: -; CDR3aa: CASSQGLGANTGELFF; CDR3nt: TGCGCCAGCAGCCAAGGACTAGGTGCGAACACCGGGGAGCTGTTTTTT
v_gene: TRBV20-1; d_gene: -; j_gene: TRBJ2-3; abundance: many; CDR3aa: CSAGMGSLTGRDTQYF; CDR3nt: TGCAGTGCTGGAATGGGATCCCTGACTGGACGAGATACGCAGTATTTT
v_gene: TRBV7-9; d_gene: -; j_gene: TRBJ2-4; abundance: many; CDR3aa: CASSAQLGSIQYF; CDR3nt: TGTGCCAGCAGCGCTCAACTAGGGAGCATTCAGTACTTC
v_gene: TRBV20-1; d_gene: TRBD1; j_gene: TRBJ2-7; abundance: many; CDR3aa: CSASTGAVYEQYF; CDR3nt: TGCAGTGCTAGTACAGGGGCGGTTTACGAGCAGTACTTC
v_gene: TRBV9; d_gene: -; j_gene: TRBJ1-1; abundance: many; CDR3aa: CASSAMSVNTEAFF; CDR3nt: TGTGCCAGCAGCGCCATGTCGGTGAACACTGAAGCTTTCTTT
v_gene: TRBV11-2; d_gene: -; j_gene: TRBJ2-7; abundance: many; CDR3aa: CASSSRRRDSGEQYF; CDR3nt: TGTGCCAGCAGCTCTAGGCGCCGGGACTCGGGCGAGCAGTACTTC
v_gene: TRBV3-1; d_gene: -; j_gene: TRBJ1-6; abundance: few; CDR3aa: CASSLIAGSSSPPLHF; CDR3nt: TGTGCCAGCAGCCTAATAGCCGGGAGTTCATCCCCACCCCTCCACTTT
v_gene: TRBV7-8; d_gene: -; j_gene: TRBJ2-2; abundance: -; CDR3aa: CASSPLGGGELFF; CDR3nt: TGTGCCAGCAGCCCCCTAGGGGGCGGGGAGCTGTTTTTT
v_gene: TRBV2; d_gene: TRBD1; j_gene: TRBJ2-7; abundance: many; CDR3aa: CASSGGRGYEQYF; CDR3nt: TGTGCCAGCAGTGGAGGCAGGGGGTACGAGCAGTACTTC
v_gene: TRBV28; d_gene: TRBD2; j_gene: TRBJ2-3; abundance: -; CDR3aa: CASSRTSGRREITDTQYF; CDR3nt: TGTGCCAGCAGTCGGACTAGCGGAAGGAGGGAAATAACAGATACGCAGTATTTT
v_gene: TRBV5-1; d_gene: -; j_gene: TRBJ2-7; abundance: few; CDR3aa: CASSFLFRGEQYF; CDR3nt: TGCGCCAGCAGCTTTCTTTTTAGGGGCGAGCAGTACTTC
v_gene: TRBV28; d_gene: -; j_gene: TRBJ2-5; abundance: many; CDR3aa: CASSLGDHQETQYF; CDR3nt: TGTGCCAGCAGTTTAGGGGACCACCAAGAGACCCAGTACTTC
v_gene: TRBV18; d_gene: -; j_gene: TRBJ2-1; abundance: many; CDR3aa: CASADDSDEQFF; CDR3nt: TGTGCCAGCGCCGACGATTCGGATGAGCAGTTCTTC
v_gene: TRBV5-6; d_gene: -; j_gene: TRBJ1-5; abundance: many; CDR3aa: CASSFKPGTPNQPQHF; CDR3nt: TGTGCCAGCAGCTTTAAACCCGGGACACCCAATCAGCCCCAGCATTTT
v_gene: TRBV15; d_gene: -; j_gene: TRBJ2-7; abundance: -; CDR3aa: CATSREIGASSYEQYF; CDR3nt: TGTGCCACCAGCAGAGAAATCGGGGCTTCGAGCTACGAGCAGTACTTC
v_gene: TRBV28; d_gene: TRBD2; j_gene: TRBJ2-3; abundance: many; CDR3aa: CASSLVPGLDLGATDTQYF; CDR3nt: TGTGCCAGCAGTTTAGTACCGGGACTAGATCTAGGGGCCACAGATACGCAGTATTTT
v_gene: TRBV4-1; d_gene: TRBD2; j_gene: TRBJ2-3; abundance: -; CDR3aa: CASRGGRADTQYF; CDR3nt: TGCGCCAGCCGCGGGGGGAGGGCAGATACGCAGTATTTT
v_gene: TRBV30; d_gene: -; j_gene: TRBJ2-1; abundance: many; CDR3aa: CAWSVGLLWFF; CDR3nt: TGTGCCTGGAGTGTTGGATTGTTGTGGTTCTTC
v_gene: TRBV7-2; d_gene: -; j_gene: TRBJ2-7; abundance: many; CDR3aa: CASSSPPGREQYF; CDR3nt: TGTGCCAGCAGCTCCCCCCCAGGGCGCGAGCAGTACTTC
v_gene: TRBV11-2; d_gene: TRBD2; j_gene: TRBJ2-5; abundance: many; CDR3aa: CASSLEGTSGMETQYF; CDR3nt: TGTGCCAGCAGCTTAGAGGGGACTAGCGGGATGGAGACCCAGTACTTC
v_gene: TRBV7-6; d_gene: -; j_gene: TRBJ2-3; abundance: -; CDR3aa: CASSSAPSRSTDTQYF; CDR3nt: TGTGCCAGCAGCTCAGCCCCTAGCAGGAGCACAGATACGCAGTATTTT
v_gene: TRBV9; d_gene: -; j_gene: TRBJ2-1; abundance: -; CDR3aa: CASSLPAGHNEQSF; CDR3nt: TGTGCCAGCAGTTTACCAGCGGGCCACAATGAGCAGTCCTTC
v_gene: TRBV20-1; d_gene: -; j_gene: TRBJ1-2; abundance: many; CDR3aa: CSAGIIGTLSLYGYTF; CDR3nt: TGCAGTGCTGGCATCATCGGGACACTCTCCCTCTATGGCTACACCTTC
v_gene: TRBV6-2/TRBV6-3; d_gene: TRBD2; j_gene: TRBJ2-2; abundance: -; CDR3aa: CASTVLAGAGELFF; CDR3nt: TGTGCCAGCACTGTCCTAGCGGGAGCCGGGGAGCTGTTTTTT
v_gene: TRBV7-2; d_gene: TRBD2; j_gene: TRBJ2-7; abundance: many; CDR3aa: CASSFGGSAYEQYF; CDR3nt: TGTGCCAGCAGCTTTGGCGGGAGTGCCTACGAGCAGTACTTC
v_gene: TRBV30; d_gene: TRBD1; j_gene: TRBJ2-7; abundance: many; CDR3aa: CAWRGTGFPYEQYF; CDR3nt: TGTGCCTGGAGAGGGACAGGGTTTCCCTACGAGCAGTACTTC
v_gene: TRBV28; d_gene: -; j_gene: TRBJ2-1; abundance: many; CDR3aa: CASSVDYSYNEQFF; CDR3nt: TGTGCCAGCAGTGTGGACTATTCCTACAATGAGCAGTTCTTC
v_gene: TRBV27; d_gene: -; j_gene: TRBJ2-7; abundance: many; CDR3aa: CASSLSLASSYEQYF; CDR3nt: TGTGCCAGCAGTTTATCCCTAGCGTCATCCTACGAGCAGTACTTC
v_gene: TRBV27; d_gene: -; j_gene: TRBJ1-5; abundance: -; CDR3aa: CASSLATNQPQHF; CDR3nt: TGTGCCAGCAGTTTAGCGACTAATCAGCCCCAGCATTTT
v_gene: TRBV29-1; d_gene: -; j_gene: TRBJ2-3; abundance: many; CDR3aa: CSVDPTASTDTQYF; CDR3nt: TGCAGCGTTGACCCGACAGCAAGCACAGATACGCAGTATTTT
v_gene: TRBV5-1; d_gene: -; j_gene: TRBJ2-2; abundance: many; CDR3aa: CASSLERNTGELFF; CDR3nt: TGCGCCAGCAGCTTGGAAAGGAACACCGGGGAGCTGTTTTTT